This T cell receptor (beta chain) was sequenced for a study of shared clonotypes between healthy human individuals. Germline CDR1 and CDR2: MNHEY and SMNVEV (reference sequence). The junction had 6 bases not matched to a gene; V was cut back by 4 bases and J by 4 bases. The CDR3 is made up of 15 amino acids. Only in-frame clones appear in the TCRdb table, and some are missing; sequencing was by immunoSEQ multiplex PCR. The sample contains over 2,000,000 clones, just over 90% of which appear only once. As defined, naive CD8 cells were CD45RO-negative and positively selected for CCR7, with terminally differentiated effector memory CD45RA+ cells excluded.

The sequence derives from a man aged 18 to 29 in good health. Some clones in this sample may be carry-over from other donors' samples. The specimen was naive CD8+ T cells from PBMCs. The chain uses TRBV27 and TRBJ2-7; TRBD1 matches at 11 bases. The CDR3 bases are TGTGCCAGCAGTTCTTCCGGGACAGGGGGATACGAGCAGTACTTC. The encoded protein is CASSSSGTGGYEQYF.